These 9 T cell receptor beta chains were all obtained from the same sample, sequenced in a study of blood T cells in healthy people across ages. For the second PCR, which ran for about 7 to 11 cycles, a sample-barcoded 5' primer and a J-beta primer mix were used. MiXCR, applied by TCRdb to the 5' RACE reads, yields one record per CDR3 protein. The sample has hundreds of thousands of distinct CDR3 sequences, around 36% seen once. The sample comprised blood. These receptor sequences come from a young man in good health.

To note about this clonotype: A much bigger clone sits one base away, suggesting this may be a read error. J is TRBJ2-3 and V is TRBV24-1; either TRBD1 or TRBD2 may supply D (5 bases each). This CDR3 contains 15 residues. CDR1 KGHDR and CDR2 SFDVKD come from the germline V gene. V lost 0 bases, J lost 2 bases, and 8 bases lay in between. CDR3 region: CATSDLRGPTDTQYF. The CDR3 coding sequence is TGTGCCACCAGTGATTTGCGGGGACCCACAGATACGCAGTATTTT.

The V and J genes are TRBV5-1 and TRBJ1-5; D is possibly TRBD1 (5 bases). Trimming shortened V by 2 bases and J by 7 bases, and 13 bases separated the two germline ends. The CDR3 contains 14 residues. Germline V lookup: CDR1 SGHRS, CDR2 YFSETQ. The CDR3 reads CASSLTGTSQPQHF. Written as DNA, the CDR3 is TGCGCCAGCAGCTTAACCGGGACTAGCCAGCCCCAGCATTTT.

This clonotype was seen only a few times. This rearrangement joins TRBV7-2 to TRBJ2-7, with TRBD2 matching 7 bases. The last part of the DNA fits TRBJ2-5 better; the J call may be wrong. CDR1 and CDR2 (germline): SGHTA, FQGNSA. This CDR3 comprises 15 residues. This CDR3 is CASSLVDRGGETQYF. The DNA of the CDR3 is TGTGCCAGCAGCTTAGTAGATAGGGGAGGGGAGACCCAGTACTTC.

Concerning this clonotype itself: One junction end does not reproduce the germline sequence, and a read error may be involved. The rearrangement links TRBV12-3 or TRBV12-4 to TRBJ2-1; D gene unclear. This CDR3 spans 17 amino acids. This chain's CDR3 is CASSLMSSSGPYTEQFF. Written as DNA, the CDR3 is TGTGCCAGCAGTTTAATGAGTTCGAGTGGCCCCTACACTGAGCAGTTCTTC.

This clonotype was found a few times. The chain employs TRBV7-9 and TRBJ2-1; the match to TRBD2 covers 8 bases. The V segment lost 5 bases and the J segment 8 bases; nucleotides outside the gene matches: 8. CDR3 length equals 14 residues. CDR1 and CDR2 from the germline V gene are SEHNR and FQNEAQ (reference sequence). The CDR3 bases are TGTGCCAGCAGCACGGGGGGGCAACGTTATGAGCAGTTCTTC. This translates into CASSTGGQRYEQFF.

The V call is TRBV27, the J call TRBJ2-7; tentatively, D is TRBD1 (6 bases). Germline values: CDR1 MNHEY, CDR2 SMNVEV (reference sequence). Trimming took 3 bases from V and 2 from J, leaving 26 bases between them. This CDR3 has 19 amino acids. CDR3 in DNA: TGTGCCAGCAGTTTCTCCCCCCTCGGTATAGGACAGAGGCCCTACGAGCAGTACTTC. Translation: CASSFSPLGIGQRPYEQYF.

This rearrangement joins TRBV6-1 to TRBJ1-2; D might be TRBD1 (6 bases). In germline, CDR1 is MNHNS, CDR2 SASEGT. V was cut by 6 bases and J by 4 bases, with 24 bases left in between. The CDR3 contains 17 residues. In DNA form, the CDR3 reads TGTGCCAGCAGCCTTGCCGAAGGGGGGGCGCGGGGCTATGGCTACACCTTC. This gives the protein CASSLAEGGARGYGYTF.

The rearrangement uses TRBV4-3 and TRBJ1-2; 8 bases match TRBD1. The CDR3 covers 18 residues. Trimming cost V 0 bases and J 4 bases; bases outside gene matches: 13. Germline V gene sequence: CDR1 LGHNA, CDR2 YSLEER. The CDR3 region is CASSQEQAGQDYLYGYTF. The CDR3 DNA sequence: TGCGCCAGCAGCCAAGAGCAGGCGGGACAGGACTATCTCTATGGCTACACCTTC.

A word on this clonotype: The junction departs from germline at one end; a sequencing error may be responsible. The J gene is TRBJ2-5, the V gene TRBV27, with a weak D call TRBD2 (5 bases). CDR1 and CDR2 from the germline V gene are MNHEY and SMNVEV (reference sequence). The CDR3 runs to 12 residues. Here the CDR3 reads CVSGPVERTQYF. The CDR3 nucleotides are TGTGTCAGCGGACCAGTAGAACGGACCCAGTACTTC.